This TCR beta chain was sequenced in a study of T-cell memory formation after mild COVID-19. Study-level background: Largely donor-specific TCR clusters were found.

MiXCR was run by TCRdb on the 5' RACE reads, yielding one entry per CDR3 protein. The sample holds roughly 300,000 distinct CDR3 sequences; roughly 8.2% are singletons and the top ten take approximately 22%. Trimming left V 0 bases short and J 8 bases short, with 9 bases between. CDR1 is KGHSH, CDR2 LQKENI, per germline. The CDR3 contains 13 residues. The V gene is TRBV18, the J gene TRBJ2-3; D remains unclear. The sample taken for sequencing was PBMCs or a T cell subset sorted from them (not recorded which). The receptor's source is a man between 18 and 29 years old who had mild COVID-19 (a few samples of this study predate the infection). Cell type and time point are not known. In DNA, the CDR3 is TGTGCCAGCTCACCACCGGGGATGGGTACGCAGTATTTT. This gives the protein CASSPPGMGTQYF.